The clone carrying this TCR beta chain was detected ten times or more. Its cognate antigen is unknown. RNA transcripts gave rise to amplified TCR beta CDR3 regions. Carried out on the TCR CDR3, a first-round RT-PCR used the HTBI primer set. One entry per CDR3 protein, called by TCRdb with MiXCR from the multiplex PCR reads. This table has around 520,000 distinct CDR3 sequences, around 24% appearing once. This sample is drawn from a study of T cells in Graves' hyperthyroidism and ophthalmopathy. For ophthalmopathy patients, the Clinical Activity Score was at least 3 and the NOSPECS grade at least 4; duration was under 3 months. Diagnosing involved the use of clinical symptoms, serum thyroxine and TRAb, thyroid ultrasound and orbital computed tomography. Findings and caveats of the study: Expanded thyroid clonotypes (above 0.001) were mostly also found in blood. In simple terms, a model built on 13 V-J features told ophthalmopathy apart from stable hyperthyroidism.

The CDR3 has 16 residues. J gave up 2 bases and V 0 bases, and 6 bases lay outside the gene matches. Germline lookup yields CDR1 DFQATT and CDR2 SNEGSKA (reference sequence). V is TRBV20-1 and J is TRBJ2-2, with 7 bases matching TRBD2. The sequenced material came from blood. This TCR came from a woman in her twenties or thirties with Graves' ophthalmopathy. The CDR3 sequence: CSARDAGGFNTGELFF. The CDR3 region has the DNA TGCAGTGCTAGAGATGCCGGGGGGTTCAACACCGGGGAGCTGTTTTTT.